Below, 19 T cell receptor beta chains from the same sample are listed, as sequenced in a study of blood T cell repertoires in COVID-19. Only in-frame clones appear in the TCRdb table, and some are missing; sequencing was by immunoSEQ multiplex PCR. Seen here are 100,000 or so clones, around 90% observed once, and the top ten hold more than 5%. The sequencing sample was made of peripheral blood. The origin of the receptors is a woman aged 45-59 years with COVID-19, enrolled during active disease.

The chain couples TRBV19 to TRBJ1-2; 7 bases fit TRBD1. From germline, CDR1 is LNHDA and CDR2 SQIVND (reference sequence). V shed 4 bases and J 2 bases; nucleotides not matched to a gene: 4. The length of the CDR3 is 14 residues. Here the CDR3 reads CASSRQGGNYGYTF. The CDR3, as DNA: TGTGCCAGTAGTAGACAGGGAGGCAACTATGGCTACACCTTC.

The J gene is TRBJ1-1, the V gene TRBV11-3; 8 bases map to TRBD1. After removal of 4 bases from V and 5 bases from J, the junction contained 9 bases not matched to a gene. The CDR3 loop spans 15 amino acids. The germline V gene encodes CDR1 SGHNT and CDR2 YENEEA. Written as DNA, the CDR3 is TGTGCCAGCAGCTCCGCTGGACAGGGAGGGACTGAAGCTTTCTTT. Amino acid sequence: CASSSAGQGGTEAFF. The full variable domain, with the rest looked up from reference TRBV11-3 and TRBJ1-1, is EAGVVQSPRYKIIEKKQPVAFWCNPISGHNTLYWYLQNLGQGPELLIRYENEEAVDDSQLPKDRFSAERLKGVDSTLKIQPAELGDSAVYLCASSSAGQGGTEAFFGQGTRLTVV.

The rearrangement uses TRBV12-3 or TRBV12-4 and TRBJ2-5; 9 nucleotides agree with TRBD1. This CDR3 has 12 residues. Germline trimming cut 6 bases from V and 7 bases from J; bases unmatched to any gene: 3. The CDR3 here is CASRQGAGTQYF. CDR3 sequence (DNA): TGTGCCAGCAGACAGGGGGCGGGGACCCAGTACTTC.

The chain uses TRBV7-2 and TRBJ2-7; tentative D call: TRBD1 (5 bases). The CDR3 is made up of 13 amino acids. V was pared by 6 bases and J by 5 bases, with 14 bases between. Germline values: CDR1 SGHTA, CDR2 FQGNSA. The CDR3 DNA reads as TGTGCCAGCAGACCACCCCAGGGCGACGAGCAGTACTTC. Translating it yields CASRPPQGDEQYF.

The chain combines TRBV7-9 with TRBJ1-6; D is possibly TRBD1 (5 bases). V was pared by 1 base and J by 10 bases, with 5 bases between. CDR3 size: 12 residues. CDR1 is SEHNR and CDR2 is FQNEAQ in the germline V gene (reference sequence). This chain's CDR3 is CASSLEGSPLHF. The CDR3 DNA reads TGTGCCAGCAGCTTAGAGGGGTCACCCCTCCACTTT.

This clone has just one count. This sequence joins TRBV5-1 and TRBJ2-7, with D tentatively TRBD1 (6 bases). Trimming took 1 base from V and 4 from J, leaving 6 bases between them. The CDR3 length is 12 residues. CDR1 and CDR2 (germline): SGHRS, YFSETQ. The CDR3 loop reads CASSLTGYEQYF. As DNA, the CDR3 is TGCGCCAGCAGCTTGACAGGGTACGAGCAGTACTTC.

The gene calls are TRBV27 and TRBJ2-6; D is uncertain. Germline V CDR1 and CDR2: MNHEY, SMNVEV (reference sequence). The CDR3 is made up of 17 amino acids. V lost 0 bases to trimming and J lost 0 bases, with 9 bases between them. CDR3 protein: CASSLSVTTSGANVLTF. DNA of the CDR3: TGTGCCAGCAGTTTATCGGTGACAACCTCTGGGGCCAACGTCCTGACTTTC.

This chain uses TRBV6-5 with TRBJ1-2; the match to TRBD1 covers 10 bases. Germline V gene sequence: CDR1 MNHEY, CDR2 SVGAGI. J was trimmed by 8 bases and V by 4 bases; bases with no gene match: 13. The CDR3 extends over 16 amino acids. CDR3 in DNA: TGTGCCAGCAGTTCACCGGGACAGGGGTTTTGGAACGGCTACACCTTC. Translating gives CASSSPGQGFWNGYTF.

The CDR3 region has the DNA TGTGCCAGCATCTTAGCGGACTACACCGGGGAGCTGTTTTTT. It translates to CASILADYTGELFF. The genes are TRBV2 and TRBJ2-2; tentatively, D is TRBD2 (6 bases). The germline V and J ends were trimmed by 7 bases and 3 bases, with 12 bases remaining between them. The CDR3 is 14 residues long. Germline-derived CDR1 and CDR2 are SNHLY and FYNNEI. Together with reference TRBV2 and TRBJ2-2, the CDR3 gives the full variable domain: EPEVTQTPSHQVTQMGQEVILRCVPISNHLYFYWYRQILGQKVEFLVSFYNNEISEKSEIFDDQFSVERPDGSNFTLKIRSTKLEDSAMYFCASILADYTGELFFGEGSRLTVL.

V is TRBV6-2 or TRBV6-3 and J is TRBJ1-3, with 7 bases fitting TRBD1. The V and J ends lost 2 bases and 9 bases, in that order; junction bases with no gene match: 16. The CDR3 runs to 17 residues. Germline V gives CDR1 MNHEY, CDR2 SVGEGT. The CDR3 sequence: CASSYPSGGPFVRTIYF. The DNA of the CDR3 is TGTGCCAGCAGTTACCCGTCAGGGGGGCCGTTCGTTCGCACCATATATTTT.

This chain connects TRBV18 to TRBJ2-1; 10 positions agree with TRBD1. Germline trimming cut 4 bases from V and 6 bases from J; bases unmatched to any gene: 9. The CDR3 runs 16 residues. Germline loops: CDR1 KGHSH, CDR2 LQKENI. For the CDR3, the DNA is TGTGCCAGCTCACGGCCAGGGGACAGGGGTCGCAATGAGCAGTTCTTC. Amino acids: CASSRPGDRGRNEQFF.

The V and J genes are TRBV9 and TRBJ1-5, with D possibly matching TRBD1 (5 bases). Germline CDR1 is SGDLS and CDR2 is YYNGEE. This CDR3 comprises 13 residues. V lost 0 bases and J lost 7, with 8 bases in between. The CDR3 spells CASSVGGGQPQHF. In nucleotides, the CDR3 is TGTGCCAGCAGCGTAGGGGGGGGACAGCCCCAGCATTTT.

V and J are TRBV30 and TRBJ1-6; no definite D call. The V end lost 1 base, the J end lost 10 bases, and 17 bases lay between the germline ends. Germline assignment: CDR1 GTSNPN and CDR2 SVGIG (reference sequence). This CDR3 is built from 15 residues. The CDR3 spells CAWSAIGYRGSPLHF. For the CDR3, the DNA is TGTGCCTGGAGTGCAATTGGGTATCGGGGATCACCCCTCCACTTT.

The chain couples TRBV19 to TRBJ1-1; TRBD1 might be the D (6 bases). CDR1 and CDR2 (germline): LNHDA, SQIVND (reference sequence). The CDR3 contains 14 residues. V was pared by 2 bases and J by 5 bases, with 12 bases between. The CDR3, as DNA: TGTGCCAGTAGTATATGGGCAGGGGATACTGAAGCTTTCTTT. Translating gives CASSIWAGDTEAFF. Full variable domain (missing parts from reference TRBV19 and TRBJ1-1): DGGITQSPKYLFRKEGQNVTLSCEQNLNHDAMYWYRQDPGQGLRLIYYSQIVNDFQKGDIAEGYSVSREKKESFPLTVTSAQKNPTAFYLCASSIWAGDTEAFFGQGTRLTVV.

The sample holds a few counts of this clone. The chain employs TRBV14 and TRBJ2-1, with 7 bases identical to TRBD1. The V and J ends lost 1 base and 7 bases, in that order; junction bases with no gene match: 4. The CDR3 runs 14 residues. Germline V lookup: CDR1 SGHDN, CDR2 FVKESK. CDR3 sequence reads: CASSQGQGWNEQFF. In DNA form, the CDR3 reads TGTGCCAGCAGCCAAGGACAGGGTTGGAATGAGCAGTTCTTC.

The gene calls are TRBV28 and TRBJ1-3; TRBD1 might be the D (6 bases). From germline, CDR1 is MDHEN and CDR2 SYDVKM. CDR3 size: 17 residues. The CDR3: CAAGEVGTLGSGNTIYF. The CDR3, as DNA: TGTGCAGCAGGGGAAGTTGGGACGTTGGGCTCTGGAAACACCATATATTTT.

There are a few counts of this clone. This chain joins TRBV28 and TRBJ1-2; 7 nucleotides match TRBD1. The CDR3 covers 14 residues. Trimming took 7 bases from V and 0 from J; bases not matched to a gene: 5. In germline, CDR1 is MDHEN, CDR2 SYDVKM. CDR3 sequence: CASNMGQPNYGYTF. The CDR3 coding sequence is TGTGCCAGCAATATGGGACAGCCTAACTATGGCTACACCTTC.

V and J are TRBV9 and TRBJ2-1, with 8 bases lining up with TRBD1. CDR3 length: 18 amino acids. Trimming cost V 0 bases and J 0 bases; bases outside gene matches: 8. In germline, CDR1 is SGDLS, CDR2 YYNGEE. The CDR3 sequence: CASSVEPGTGSSYNEQFF. CDR3 bases: TGTGCCAGCAGCGTAGAACCCGGGACAGGCAGCTCCTACAATGAGCAGTTCTTC.

The V gene is TRBV2, the J gene TRBJ2-1, with 12 bases fitting TRBD2. The CDR3 runs to 14 residues. CDR1 is SNHLY and CDR2 is FYNNEI in the germline V gene. With V trimmed by 6 bases and J by 9 bases, 6 bases remained unmatched. CDR3 protein: CASRASGGAGEQFF. CDR3 bases: TGTGCCAGCAGGGCTAGCGGGGGGGCCGGTGAGCAGTTCTTC.